These 22 T cell receptor beta chains were all obtained from the same sample, sequenced in a study of a mutant IDH1 vaccine in newly diagnosed glioma. Antigens for these TCRs are unknown. Only in-frame clones appear in the TCRdb table, and some are missing; sequencing was by immunoSEQ multiplex PCR. The table shows 60,000 to 75,000 clones, with 84% occurring only once. The time point was: week 11, during vaccination. All doses held 300 ug of mutant IDH1 20-mer peptide, with topical imiquimod. This specimen was PBMCs, taken from a glioma patient whose treatment included an IDH1 peptide vaccine. The receptor source for this set is a man aged 30-40 years with glioma.

The J gene is TRBJ1-3, the V gene TRBV2; unclear D gene. The germline V gene encodes CDR1 SNHLY and CDR2 FYNNEI. The CDR3 spans 14 residues. V was shortened by 4 bases and J by 1 base, with 8 bases between the two germline ends. CDR3: CASSVRTSGNTIYF. CDR3 in DNA: TGTGCCAGCAGTGTAAGGACTTCTGGAAACACCATATATTTT.

This clone came up once. J is TRBJ2-1 and V is TRBV7-9; the match to TRBD2 covers 8 bases. V was clipped by 5 bases and J by 8 bases; unmatched bases: 11. CDR3 length: 15 amino acids. Germline V gene data show CDR1 as SEHNR and CDR2 as FQNEAQ (reference sequence). The CDR3, as DNA: TGTGCCAGCAGCCCCCAAGCGGGGGTCCGGGATGAGCAGTTCTTC. Translated: CASSPQAGVRDEQFF.

V is TRBV11-2 and J is TRBJ2-1; TRBD2 aligns across 9 bases. The CDR3 extends over 13 amino acids. Germline CDR1 reads SGHAT; CDR2 reads FQNNGV. V lost 4 bases and J lost 8; bases outside the gene matches: 3. CDR3 sequence: CASSWGGRDEQFF. As DNA, the CDR3 is TGTGCCAGCAGCTGGGGCGGGAGGGATGAGCAGTTCTTC.

The CDR3 sequence is CASSTGTSGRPSSYNEQFF. Written as DNA, the CDR3 is TGTGCCAGCAGCACCGGGACTAGCGGGAGGCCTAGCTCCTACAATGAGCAGTTCTTC. This sequence joins TRBV7-9 and TRBJ2-1; TRBD2 aligns across 15 bases. This CDR3 has 19 residues. Germline values: CDR1 SEHNR, CDR2 FQNEAQ (reference sequence). After removal of 5 bases from V and 0 bases from J, the junction contained 8 bases not matched to a gene. Full variable domain (rest looked up from reference TRBV7-9 and TRBJ2-1): DTGVSQNPRHKITKRGQNVTFRCDPISEHNRLYWYRQTLGQGPEFLTYFQNEAQLEKSRLLSDRFSAERPKGSFSTLEIQRTEQGDSAMYLCASSTGTSGRPSSYNEQFFGPGTRLTVL.

CDR3 loop: CATSGGHNYGYTF. CDR3 sequence (DNA): TGTGCCACCAGCGGAGGTCATAACTATGGCTACACCTTC. The chain employs TRBV15 and TRBJ1-2, with D unresolved. Trimming pared 5 bases from V and 1 base from J, leaving 8 bases between. This CDR3 spans 13 amino acids. Looked up from germline, CDR1 is LNHNV and CDR2 is YYDKDF (reference sequence).

This rearrangement joins TRBV11-2 to TRBJ2-1; D possibly uses TRBD1 or TRBD2 (6 bases each). V lost 5 bases and J lost 4, with 15 bases in between. CDR3 length equals 15 residues. Germline V gene lookup returns CDR1 SGHAT and CDR2 FQNNGV. CDR3 protein: CASSPQGLAYNEQFF. As DNA, the CDR3 is TGTGCCAGCAGCCCCCAGGGGCTAGCGTACAATGAGCAGTTCTTC.

V usage is TRBV29-1 and J usage is TRBJ2-4; D is tentatively TRBD1 or TRBD2 (5 bases each). Trimming pared 8 bases from V and 0 bases from J, leaving 17 bases between. Germline-derived CDR1 and CDR2 are SQVTM and ANQGSEA. CDR3 length equals 15 residues. CDR3 nucleotide sequence: TGCAGCCCAGACGGGGCGATTATAGCCAAAAACATTCAGTACTTC. Translating gives CSPDGAIIAKNIQYF.

This chain uses TRBV18 with TRBJ2-5; D is ambiguous. The CDR3 has 12 residues. V gave up 6 bases and J gave up 2 bases, with 7 bases separating them. Germline CDR1 KGHSH, CDR2 LQKENI. DNA of the CDR3: TGTGCCAGCTCCCCTCAACAAGAGACCCAGTACTTC. This codes for CASSPQQETQYF.

The chain couples TRBV6-6 to TRBJ2-2, with a weak D call TRBD1 (5 bases). CDR1 is MNHNY and CDR2 is SVGAGI in the germline V gene (reference sequence). The CDR3 consists of 14 residues. V was trimmed by 2 bases and J by 1 base, leaving 5 bases between them. The CDR3 sequence is CASSYQGNTGELFF. CDR3 coding DNA: TGTGCCAGCAGTTACCAGGGGAACACCGGGGAGCTGTTTTTT.

The V call is TRBV19, the J call TRBJ1-4; D is unclear. Trimming removed 5 bases at V and 7 bases at J, with 17 bases between. The CDR3 loop spans 15 amino acids. Germline V gene sequence: CDR1 LNHDA, CDR2 SQIVND (reference sequence). CDR3 protein: CASSAAVDRGEKLFF. CDR3 coding DNA: TGTGCCAGTAGTGCCGCTGTCGACCGGGGTGAAAAACTGTTTTTT.

This clone was recorded only once. The V and J genes are TRBV6-5 and TRBJ2-1, with TRBD2 identical over 9 bases. V dropped 4 bases and J dropped 10; count of bases not matched to a gene: 14. There are 16 residues in the CDR3. Germline CDR1 is MNHEY and CDR2 is SVGAGI. The CDR3 sequence is CASSSRAGGVLVEQFF. CDR3 nucleotides: TGTGCCAGCAGTTCTCGGGCGGGAGGGGTTCTGGTAGAGCAGTTCTTC.

The gene calls are TRBV9 and TRBJ1-2; TRBD1 aligns across 7 bases. Germline V gene lookup returns CDR1 SGDLS and CDR2 YYNGEE. The trim removed 3 bases at V and 5 bases at J, leaving 10 bases unmatched. This CDR3 region has 15 residues. In DNA, the CDR3 is TGTGCCAGCAGCGCCTACGCCGAGACAGGGTATGGCTACACCTTC. Encoded protein: CASSAYAETGYGYTF.

The chain carries TRBV19 and TRBJ1-3; no firm D call. The CDR3 runs to 13 residues. V dropped 1 base and J dropped 4 bases, with 5 bases sitting between them. Germline V gives CDR1 LNHDA, CDR2 SQIVND (reference sequence). This CDR3 reads CASSIALGNTIYF. CDR3 DNA sequence: TGTGCCAGTAGTATAGCCCTCGGAAACACCATATATTTT.

The chain has TRBV6-5 and TRBJ2-5, with D perhaps TRBD1 (7 bases). Trimming shortened V by 7 bases and J by 7 bases, and 19 bases separated the two germline ends. This CDR3 spans 14 amino acids. In germline, CDR1 is MNHEY, CDR2 SVGAGI. CDR3 bases: TGTGCCAGCACCCGACCAGGGGGAGGAGGGACCCAGTACTTC. Translating gives CASTRPGGGGTQYF.

This clone was found a few times. The chain is built from TRBV10-1 and TRBJ2-2; TRBD2 matches 7 bases. The junction had 3 bases not matched to a gene; V was cut back by 5 bases and J by 3 bases. From germline, CDR1 is WNHNN and CDR2 SYGVQD (reference sequence). There are 14 residues in the CDR3. CDR3 sequence reads: CASSKAGDTGELFF. CDR3 in DNA: TGCGCCAGCAGTAAGGCGGGAGACACCGGGGAGCTGTTTTTT.

This chain connects TRBV5-4 to TRBJ2-7, with no clear D. Between the trimmed V and J ends, which lost 4 bases and 6 bases, there was a span of 20 bases. The germline gives CDR1 SGHNT, CDR2 YYREEE (reference sequence). The CDR3 runs to 15 residues. The CDR3 DNA reads as TGTGCCAGCAGCCACCGTAGCATTCGGTCATCCGAGCAGTACTTC. It translates to CASSHRSIRSSEQYF.

V is TRBV7-8 and J is TRBJ2-3; D perhaps matches TRBD2 (5 bases). V was pared by 5 bases and J by 3 bases, with 18 bases between. The CDR3 extends over 16 amino acids. Germline CDR1 reads SGHVS; CDR2 reads FQNEAQ. CDR3 sequence (DNA): TGTGCCAGCAGCGACCTCAGAGGGTTCTCGACAGATACGCAGTATTTT. It is translated as CASSDLRGFSTDTQYF.

This chain uses TRBV13 with TRBJ2-2; no definite D call. The CDR3 is 15 amino acids. With 5 bases removed from V and 4 bases from J, the gap between germline ends came to 14 bases. Germline V lookup: CDR1 PRHDT, CDR2 FYEKMQ (reference sequence). The DNA for the CDR3 is TGTGCCAGCAGCCCTATAAGGGTCGGCACCGGGGAGCTGTTTTTT. It is translated as CASSPIRVGTGELFF.

The J gene is TRBJ2-3, the V gene TRBV18; D gene unclear. Germline lookup yields CDR1 KGHSH and CDR2 LQKENI. Trimming removed 3 bases at V and 5 bases at J, with 15 bases between. This CDR3 has 15 amino acids. This CDR3 is CASSPNAAGGDTQYF. The CDR3 DNA follows: TGTGCCAGCTCACCCAATGCTGCCGGTGGAGATACGCAGTATTTT. Together with reference TRBV18 and TRBJ2-3, the CDR3 gives the full variable domain: NAGVMQNPRHLVRRRGQEARLRCSPMKGHSHVYWYRQLPEEGLKFMVYLQKENIIDESGMPKERFSAEFPKEGPSILRIQQVVRGDSAAYFCASSPNAAGGDTQYFGPGTRLTVL.

V gene TRBV9 combines with J gene TRBJ1-1, with D unresolved. This CDR3 is 13 amino acids long. Germline V gene data show CDR1 as SGDLS and CDR2 as YYNGEE. Trimming cost V 3 bases and J 1 base, with 7 bases left between them. CDR3 region: CASSDTSNTEAFF. The CDR3 DNA reads as TGTGCCAGCAGCGACACTTCGAACACTGAAGCTTTCTTT.

This sequence joins TRBV5-5 and TRBJ2-7, with D unresolved. Germline V gene data show CDR1 as SGHKS and CDR2 as YYEKEE (reference sequence). V was pared by 2 bases and J by 0 bases, with 12 bases between. The CDR3 is 15 residues long. The CDR3 DNA is TGTGCCAGCAGCTTAAGATTATCGGACTCCTACGAGCAGTACTTC. Translated, it gives CASSLRLSDSYEQYF.

The chain links TRBV7-2 to TRBJ1-2; 8 bases are a match to TRBD1. CDR3 length: 13 amino acids. The germline CDR1 and CDR2 sequences are SGHTA and FQGNSA. The trim removed 5 bases at V and 8 bases at J, leaving 7 bases unmatched. Here the CDR3 DNA reads TGTGCCAGCAGCACCCAGGGGGCGGGCGGCTACACCTTC. Amino acids: CASSTQGAGGYTF.